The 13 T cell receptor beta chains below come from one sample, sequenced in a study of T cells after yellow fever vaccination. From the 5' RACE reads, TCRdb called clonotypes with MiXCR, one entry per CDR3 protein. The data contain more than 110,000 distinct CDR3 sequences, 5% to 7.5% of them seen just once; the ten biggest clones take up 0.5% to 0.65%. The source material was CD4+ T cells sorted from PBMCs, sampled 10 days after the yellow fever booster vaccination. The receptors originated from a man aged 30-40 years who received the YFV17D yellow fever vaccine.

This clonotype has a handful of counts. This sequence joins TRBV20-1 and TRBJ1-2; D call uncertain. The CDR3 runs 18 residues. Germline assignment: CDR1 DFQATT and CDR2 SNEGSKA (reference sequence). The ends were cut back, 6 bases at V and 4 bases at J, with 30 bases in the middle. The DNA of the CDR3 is TGCAGTGCCGCGGTGGGGAATGCTGTGGAATCGTCTTTCTATGGCTACACCTTC. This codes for CSAAVGNAVESSFYGYTF.

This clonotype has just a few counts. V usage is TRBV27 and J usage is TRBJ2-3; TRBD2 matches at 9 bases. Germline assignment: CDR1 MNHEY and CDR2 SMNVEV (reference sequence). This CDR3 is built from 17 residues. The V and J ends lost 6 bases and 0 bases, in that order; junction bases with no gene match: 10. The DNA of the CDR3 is TGTGCCAGCAGAGGGGGACTAGCCTCTAGGAGCACAGATACGCAGTATTTT. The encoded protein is CASRGGLASRSTDTQYF.

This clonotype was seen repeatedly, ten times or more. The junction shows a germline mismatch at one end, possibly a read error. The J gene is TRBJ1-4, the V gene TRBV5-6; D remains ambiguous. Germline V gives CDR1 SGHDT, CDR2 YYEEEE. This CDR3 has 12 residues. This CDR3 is CASSSSPGTVNF. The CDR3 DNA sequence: TGTGCCAGCAGCTCCTCCCCGGGAACGGTAAATTTT.

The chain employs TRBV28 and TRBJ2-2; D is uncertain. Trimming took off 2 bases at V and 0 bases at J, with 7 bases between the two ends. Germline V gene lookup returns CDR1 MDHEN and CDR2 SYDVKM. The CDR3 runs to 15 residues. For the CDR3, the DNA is TGTGCCAGCAGTTTACGGCCCGCGAACACCGGGGAGCTGTTTTTT. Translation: CASSLRPANTGELFF.

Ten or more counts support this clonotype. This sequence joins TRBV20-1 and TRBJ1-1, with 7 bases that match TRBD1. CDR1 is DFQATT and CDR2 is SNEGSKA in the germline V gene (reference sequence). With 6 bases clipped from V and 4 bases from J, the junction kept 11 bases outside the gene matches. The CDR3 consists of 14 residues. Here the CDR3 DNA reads TGCAGTGCCAGGCACATTTCAGGGGGCACTGAAGCTTTCTTT. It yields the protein CSARHISGGTEAFF.

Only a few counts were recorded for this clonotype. The CDR3 is CASSDGATAFF. The CDR3 DNA follows: TGTGCCAGCAGTGATGGGGCGACGGCTTTCTTT. The chain is built from TRBV2 and TRBJ1-1, with D tentatively TRBD1 (5 bases). Germline V gene data show CDR1 as SNHLY and CDR2 as FYNNEI. This CDR3 spans 11 amino acids. V lost 3 bases and J lost 11, with 10 bases in between.

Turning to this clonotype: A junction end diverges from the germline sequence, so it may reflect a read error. For the CDR3, the DNA is TGCTGTGCTAGAGTGAGTGGCCCCACAGGACAGCCCCAGCATTTT. Translated: CCARVSGPTGQPQHF. The chain employs TRBV20-1 and TRBJ1-5; the D gene is possibly TRBD1 (5 bases). Germline CDR1 is DFQATT and CDR2 is SNEGSKA (reference sequence). CDR3 length: 15 amino acids.

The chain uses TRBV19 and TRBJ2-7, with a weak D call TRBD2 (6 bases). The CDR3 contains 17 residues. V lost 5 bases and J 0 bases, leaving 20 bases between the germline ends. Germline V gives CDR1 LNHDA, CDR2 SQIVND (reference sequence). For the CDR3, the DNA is TGTGCCAGTAGTCAACCTGGGGGAGCGGGCAGCTCCTACGAGCAGTACTTC. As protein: CASSQPGGAGSSYEQYF.

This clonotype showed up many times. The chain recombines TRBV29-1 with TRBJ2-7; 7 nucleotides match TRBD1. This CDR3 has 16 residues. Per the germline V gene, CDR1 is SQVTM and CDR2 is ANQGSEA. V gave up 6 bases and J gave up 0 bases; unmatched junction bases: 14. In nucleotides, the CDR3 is TGCAGCGTATACCTAAGGGACAGTAGGAGCTCCTACGAGCAGTACTTC. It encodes CSVYLRDSRSSYEQYF.

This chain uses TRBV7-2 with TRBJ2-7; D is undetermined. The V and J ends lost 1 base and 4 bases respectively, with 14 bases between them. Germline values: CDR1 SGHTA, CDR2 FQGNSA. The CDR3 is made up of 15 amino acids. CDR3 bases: TGTGCCAGCAGCTTAGTGGCTAGTACCCTTTACGAGCAGTACTTC. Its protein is CASSLVASTLYEQYF.

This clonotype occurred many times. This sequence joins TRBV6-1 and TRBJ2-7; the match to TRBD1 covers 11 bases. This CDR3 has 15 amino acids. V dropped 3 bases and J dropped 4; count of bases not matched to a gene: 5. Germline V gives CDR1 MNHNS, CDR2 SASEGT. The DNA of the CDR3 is TGTGCCAGCAGTGATGTGGGACAGGGGGTTTACGAGCAGTACTTC. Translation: CASSDVGQGVYEQYF.

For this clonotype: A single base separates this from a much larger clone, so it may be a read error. The CDR3 sequence: CASSVVAEVWDTQYF. The CDR3 DNA reads TGTGCCAGCAGCGTAGTAGCGGAAGTGTGGGATACGCAGTATTTT. The V call is TRBV9, the J call TRBJ2-3, with a tentative D call TRBD2 (6 bases). The CDR3 length is 15 residues. Germline CDR1 and CDR2: SGDLS and YYNGEE. V lost 0 bases, J lost 6 bases, and 14 bases lay in between. Using reference TRBV9 and TRBJ2-3 for the parts outside the CDR3, the full variable domain is DSGVTQTPKHLITATGQRVTLRCSPRSGDLSVYWYQQSLDQGLQFLIQYYNGEERAKGNILERFSAQQFPDLHSELNLSSLELGDSALYFCASSVVAEVWDTQYFGPGTRLTVL.

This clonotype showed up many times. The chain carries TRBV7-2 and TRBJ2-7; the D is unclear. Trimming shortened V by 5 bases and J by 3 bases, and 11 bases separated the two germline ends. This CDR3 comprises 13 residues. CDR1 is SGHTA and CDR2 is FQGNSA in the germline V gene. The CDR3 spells CASSAQDRYEQYF. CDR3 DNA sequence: TGTGCCAGCAGCGCTCAGGACCGCTACGAGCAGTACTTC.